The 23 T cell receptor beta chains given below trace back to one sample, sequenced in a study of cytomegalovirus exposure and HLA in healthy donors. The primer mix had 60 Vbeta and 13 Jbeta primers. Generated by immunoSEQ multiplex PCR, the TCRdb table keeps only in-frame clones and is missing some. The data show 60,000 to 70,000 clones, with over 75% seen just once and around 4.2% held by the top ten. The sequenced sample was PBMCs. The receptor set was obtained from a woman under 40 in good health and CMV-seronegative.

The chain recombines TRBV9 with TRBJ2-7; TRBD2 matches at 8 bases. V was clipped by 0 bases and J by 5 bases; unmatched bases: 7. Germline loops: CDR1 SGDLS, CDR2 YYNGEE. CDR3 length: 15 residues. The CDR3 loop is CASSVDGTSRHEQYF. The CDR3, as DNA: TGTGCCAGCAGCGTAGATGGGACTAGTCGCCACGAGCAGTACTTC.

J is TRBJ2-7 and V is TRBV6-5; D is unresolved. Deletions cut 4 bases from V and 1 base from J, with 8 bases between. CDR3 length equals 13 residues. Germline V gene data show CDR1 as MNHEY and CDR2 as SVGAGI. CDR3 in DNA: TGTGCCAGCAGTTCGGTGCCTTCCTACGAGCAGTACTTC. It specifies CASSSVPSYEQYF.

This clone was detected once. The chain couples TRBV7-6 to TRBJ2-5; TRBD2 aligns across 8 bases. Unmatched junction bases numbered 4, after V lost 1 base and J lost 0 bases. The length of the CDR3 is 16 residues. Germline V gives CDR1 SGHVS, CDR2 FNYEAQ. CDR3 in amino acids: CASSLDAGGDQETQYF. The CDR3 coding sequence is TGTGCCAGCAGCTTAGATGCCGGGGGGGACCAAGAGACCCAGTACTTC.

The DNA for the CDR3 is TGTGCCTGGAGTCTCCCTTCTAGACAGCCCTCCTACGAGCAGTACTTC. This gives the protein CAWSLPSRQPSYEQYF. The V and J genes are TRBV30 and TRBJ2-7; tentatively, D is TRBD1 (5 bases). V lost 2 bases to trimming and J lost 0 bases, with 17 bases between them. The CDR3 has 16 residues. CDR1 GTSNPN and CDR2 SVGIG come from the germline V gene (reference sequence). The full variable domain, rest sourced from reference TRBV30 and TRBJ2-7, is SQTIHQWPATLVQPVGSPLSLECTVEGTSNPNLYWYRQAAGRGLQLLFYSVGIGQISSEVPQNLSASRPQDRQFILSSKKLLLSDSGFYLCAWSLPSRQPSYEQYFGPGTRLTVT.

J is TRBJ2-7 and V is TRBV25-1, with D unresolved. CDR3 length: 14 amino acids. With 1 base removed from V and 2 bases from J, the gap between germline ends came to 9 bases. Germline CDR1 and CDR2: MGHDK and SYGVNS. CDR3 in DNA: TGTGCCAGCAGTGAATTGGCAGGCCCCTACGAGCAGTACTTC. Translation gives CASSELAGPYEQYF.

The genes are TRBV18 and TRBJ1-1, with D tentatively TRBD1 (5 bases). V lost 3 bases, J lost 1 base, and 24 bases lay in between. The CDR3 length is 19 residues. CDR1 is KGHSH and CDR2 is LQKENI in the germline V gene. The CDR3 sequence: CASSPWDSYQFIPNTEAFF. The CDR3, as DNA: TGTGCCAGCTCACCGTGGGACTCTTACCAGTTTATCCCGAACACTGAAGCTTTCTTT.

The V gene is TRBV19, the J gene TRBJ2-7, with 8 bases identical to TRBD1. The germline CDR1 and CDR2 sequences are LNHDA and SQIVND (reference sequence). The CDR3 covers 13 residues. The V gene end was trimmed by 5 bases and the J gene end by 3 bases; junction bases not matched to a gene: 3. In DNA, the CDR3 is TGTGCCAGTAGTTCGACAGGGGTCTACGAGCAGTACTTC. It is translated as CASSSTGVYEQYF.

The chain is built from TRBV7-2 and TRBJ1-4, with 8 bases that match TRBD1. CDR3 length: 14 residues. V gave up 5 bases and J gave up 7 bases; unmatched junction bases: 6. Germline V gene data show CDR1 as SGHTA and CDR2 as FQGNSA. The chain's CDR3 is CASSSQGAVEKLFF. Written as DNA, the CDR3 is TGTGCCAGCAGCAGCCAGGGGGCGGTTGAAAAACTGTTTTTT.

This clone has only one observation. The rearrangement joins TRBV1 to TRBJ2-7; the table assigns TRBD2, which was not confirmed against the DNA. TRBV1 counts as a pseudogene. The CDR3 consists of 14 residues. This CDR3 reads CTSSRANPGYEQYF. The CDR3 bases are TGCACCAGCAGCCGAGCTAACCCGGGGTACGAGCAGTACTTC.

The V call is TRBV6-1, the J call TRBJ1-1; 10 bases are a match to TRBD1. Germline V CDR1 and CDR2: MNHNS, SASEGT. The CDR3 sequence is 15 residues long. The V gene end was trimmed by 7 bases and the J gene end by 3 bases; junction bases not matched to a gene: 8. CDR3 DNA: TGTGCCAGCAAGACTACCGGGACAGGGGACACTGAAGCTTTCTTT. Protein sequence: CASKTTGTGDTEAFF.

The chain employs TRBV6-6 and TRBJ2-1; the match to TRBD1 covers 8 bases. Trimming removed 6 bases from V and 7 bases from J; junction bases left unmatched: 8. The germline V gene encodes CDR1 MNHNY and CDR2 SVGAGI (reference sequence). CDR3 length: 14 amino acids. The CDR3 DNA reads as TGTGCCAGCAGCTCCAGGGGGCGGGAAAATGAGCAGTTCTTC. Translated, it gives CASSSRGRENEQFF.

CDR3 bases: TGTGCCTGGTCGGGACAGGCGAACACCGGGGAGCTGTTTTTT. Translating gives CAWSGQANTGELFF. The rearrangement joins TRBV30 to TRBJ2-2; 8 bases are shared with TRBD1. Germline CDR1 reads GTSNPN; CDR2 reads SVGIG (reference sequence). This CDR3 region has 14 residues. After removal of 5 bases from V and 0 bases from J, the junction contained 2 bases not matched to a gene.

This clone turned up a few times. This chain connects TRBV9 to TRBJ1-5; a weak D match, TRBD1 (5 bases). From germline, CDR1 is SGDLS and CDR2 YYNGEE. Trimming removed 0 bases at V and 1 base at J, with 5 bases between. The CDR3 is 14 residues long. Written as DNA, the CDR3 is TGTGCCAGCAGCGTAGGGGGCAGCAATCAGCCCCAGCATTTT. This encodes CASSVGGSNQPQHF.

This rearrangement joins TRBV14 to TRBJ1-4, with 7 bases matching TRBD1. Germline V lookup: CDR1 SGHDN, CDR2 FVKESK. The CDR3 contains 15 residues. Germline trimming cut 4 bases from V and 6 bases from J; bases unmatched to any gene: 8. The CDR3: CASSPAGGRHEKLFF. The CDR3 DNA sequence: TGTGCCAGCAGCCCCGCAGGGGGGAGGCATGAAAAACTGTTTTTT.

This clone was picked up a small number of times. This chain connects TRBV2 to TRBJ2-3; no reliable D call. CDR1 is SNHLY and CDR2 is FYNNEI in the germline V gene. This CDR3 contains 14 residues. V shed 4 bases and J shed 0 bases, with 8 bases lying between them. In nucleotides, the CDR3 is TGTGCCAGCAGTGTTTGGCATAGCACAGATACGCAGTATTTT. This sequence encodes CASSVWHSTDTQYF.

V usage is TRBV10-3 and J usage is TRBJ1-1, with a possible D match to TRBD1 (5 bases). Trimming removed 2 bases from V and 7 bases from J, with 14 bases in between. Germline V gives CDR1 ENHRY, CDR2 SYGVKD. The CDR3 totals 14 residues. CDR3 nucleotide sequence: TGTGCCATCAGTGAGCGGCAGGGTGACGGTGAAGCTTTCTTT. This encodes CAISERQGDGEAFF.

V usage is TRBV6-1 and J usage is TRBJ1-4, with 8 bases aligning to TRBD1. Unmatched junction bases numbered 7, after V lost 2 bases and J lost 8 bases. The CDR3 covers 15 residues. Germline V gives CDR1 MNHNS, CDR2 SASEGT. The CDR3 DNA follows: TGTGCCAGCAGTGAAATGGGAGGGACAGGCGAAAAACTGTTTTTT. The encoded protein is CASSEMGGTGEKLFF.

The genes are TRBV5-1 and TRBJ2-7; possible D gene TRBD2, 7 bases. The CDR3 spans 13 residues. The V end was cut by 5 bases, the J end by 5 bases, with 14 bases between. CDR1 SGHRS and CDR2 YFSETQ come from the germline V gene. CDR3: CASRDSGVDEQYF. CDR3 in DNA: TGCGCCAGCAGGGACAGCGGGGTAGACGAGCAGTACTTC.

The chain uses TRBV13 and TRBJ2-5; D is perhaps TRBD1 (6 bases). The CDR3 spans 15 residues. CDR1 and CDR2 (germline): PRHDT, FYEKMQ (reference sequence). Between the trimmed V and J ends, which lost 2 bases and 7 bases, there was a span of 17 bases. CDR3 coding DNA: TGTGCCAGCAGCTTATATCAGGGGCGTGGTGGGACCCAGTACTTC. Protein: CASSLYQGRGGTQYF.

The chain has TRBV6-5 and TRBJ2-3; the D gene is possibly TRBD1 (5 bases). The length of the CDR3 is 14 residues. CDR1 is MNHEY and CDR2 is SVGAGI in the germline V gene. Trimming stripped 0 bases from V and 7 bases from J, with 11 bases between. The CDR3: CASSYSPYRNTQYF. CDR3 nucleotides: TGTGCCAGCAGTTACTCACCGTACAGGAATACGCAGTATTTT.

The chain couples TRBV30 to TRBJ2-2, with TRBD1 matching 8 bases. Germline CDR1 is GTSNPN and CDR2 is SVGIG (reference sequence). The length of the CDR3 is 14 residues. J was trimmed by 4 bases and V by 5 bases; bases with no gene match: 6. In DNA form, the CDR3 reads TGTGCCTGGGGGTTTACAGGGGGCACCGGGGAGCTGTTTTTT. Amino acid sequence: CAWGFTGGTGELFF. The full variable domain, completed using reference TRBV30 and TRBJ2-2, is SQTIHQWPATLVQPVGSPLSLECTVEGTSNPNLYWYRQAAGRGLQLLFYSVGIGQISSEVPQNLSASRPQDRQFILSSKKLLLSDSGFYLCAWGFTGGTGELFFGEGSRLTVL.

The genes are TRBV29-1 and TRBJ2-1; D is ambiguous. The CDR3 contains 15 residues. V lost 1 base and J lost 0, with 10 bases in between. Per the germline V gene, CDR1 is SQVTM and CDR2 is ANQGSEA. CDR3 sequence: CSVEAPSGSYNEQFF. In DNA form, the CDR3 reads TGCAGCGTTGAAGCCCCCTCGGGCTCCTACAATGAGCAGTTCTTC.

This chain uses TRBV5-4 with TRBJ1-4; D remains ambiguous. V gave up 4 bases and J gave up 5 bases, with 15 bases separating them. CDR1 is SGHNT and CDR2 is YYREEE in the germline V gene (reference sequence). The CDR3 has 15 amino acids. CDR3 amino acids: CASSPGGQPNEKLFF. DNA of the CDR3: TGTGCCAGCAGCCCAGGCGGGCAGCCGAATGAAAAACTGTTTTTT.